One sample yielded the 8 T cell receptor beta chains listed below, sequenced in a study of metastatic and nonmetastatic thyroid tumors. TCRdb re-called the PCR reads via MiXCR. The sample records about 25,000 clones, around a fifth being singletons. No treatment had been given to any patient before thyroid surgery. What was sequenced was blood. Receptor source: a male donor with papillary thyroid cancer or a benign thyroid nodule (not recorded which). Some clones in this sample may be carry-over from other donors' samples.

This clone appeared many times. Given a much more abundant clone one base away, this may be a read error. The chain recombines TRBV7-9 with TRBJ1-1, with D possibly being TRBD1 (6 bases). The V end lost 5 bases, the J end lost 6 bases, and 10 bases lay between the germline ends. This CDR3 contains 12 residues. The V gene's germline CDR1 is SEHNR and CDR2 FQNEAQ (reference sequence). In nucleotides, the CDR3 is TGTGCCAGCAGCCTAGGACAGTCTGAAGCTTTCTTT. This codes for CASSLGQSEAFF.

This clone was detected ten times or more. This chain uses TRBV29-1 with TRBJ1-4; TRBD1 aligns across 9 bases. Germline CDR1 SQVTM, CDR2 ANQGSEA. The CDR3 covers 12 residues. V lost 4 bases, J lost 7 bases, and 1 base stayed unmatched. CDR3 coding DNA: TGCAGCGTTGTGGGACAGGGTGAAAAACTGTTTTTT. It is translated as CSVVGQGEKLFF. The full variable domain, rest sourced from reference TRBV29-1 and TRBJ1-4, is SAVISQKPSRDICQRGTSLTIQCQVDSQVTMMFWYRQQPGQSLTLIATANQGSEATYESGFVIDKFPISRPNLTFSTLTVSNMSPEDSSIYLCSVVGQGEKLFFGSGTQLSVL.

This clone is medium-sized in the sample. This chain joins TRBV6-4 and TRBJ2-1, with D possibly TRBD2 on 6 matching bases. Germline V gene lookup returns CDR1 MRHNA and CDR2 SNTAGT. This CDR3 contains 14 residues. Trimming shortened V by 3 bases and J by 5 bases, and 11 bases separated the two germline ends. The CDR3 sequence is CASSEEGFDNEQFF. DNA of the CDR3: TGTGCCAGCAGTGAGGAGGGCTTTGACAATGAGCAGTTCTTC.

This clone was picked up many times. The junction differs from germline at one of its ends, possibly a read error. V and J are TRBV7-7 and TRBJ2-2; 8 bases are a match to TRBD2. Looked up from germline, CDR1 is SSHAT and CDR2 is FNYEAQ (reference sequence). This CDR3 region has 16 residues. This CDR3 is CASSLTAGGHTGELFF. DNA of the CDR3: TGTGCTAGCAGCTTAACGGCGGGAGGCCACACCGGGGAGCTGTTTTTT.

The rearrangement uses TRBV20-1 and TRBJ2-6; 9 nucleotides align to TRBD1. The CDR3 contains 17 residues. V was clipped by 6 bases and J by 0 bases; unmatched bases: 9. Germline CDR1 is DFQATT and CDR2 is SNEGSKA (reference sequence). CDR3 in amino acids: CSALLGQGYSGANVLTF. The CDR3 DNA sequence: TGCAGTGCCCTCCTGGGACAGGGATACTCTGGGGCCAACGTCCTGACTTTC.

This clone was counted many times. CDR3 loop: CASSQDGDRYGYTF. For the CDR3, the DNA is TGTGCCAGCAGCCAAGATGGTGACCGCTATGGCTACACCTTC. The genes are TRBV4-2 and TRBJ1-2; no clear D gene. V lost 0 bases, J lost 4 bases, and 9 bases lay in between. The length of the CDR3 is 14 residues. Germline loops: CDR1 LGHNA, CDR2 YNFKEQ.

Sample share makes this clone medium-sized. The chain uses TRBV10-3 and TRBJ2-7; TRBD1 is a possible D gene (7 bases). CDR1 and CDR2 (germline): ENHRY, SYGVKD. This CDR3 contains 13 residues. The V end was cut by 6 bases, the J end by 2 bases, with 11 bases between. CDR3 in DNA: TGTGCCATCAGCGGGGGACAGACCTACGAGCAGTACTTC. Translation: CAISGGQTYEQYF.

A word on this clone: In this CDR3 the conserved last residue, phenylalanine or tryptophan, is missing, so a read error is likely. This rearrangement joins TRBV3-1 to TRBJ1-2; D unclear. The length of the CDR3 is 15 residues. Germline lookup yields CDR1 LGHDT and CDR2 YNNKEL (reference sequence). V lost 3 bases, J lost 0 bases, and 11 bases lay in between. This CDR3 is CASSHGRVSNYGYTS. The CDR3 nucleotides are TGTGCCAGCAGCCACGGACGGGTCTCTAACTATGGCTACACCTCC.